This is a list of T cell receptor beta chains from one sample in a study of Graves' ophthalmopathy and Graves' hyperthyroidism. TCRdb called the multiplex PCR reads again in MiXCR, with one record for every CDR3 protein. The sample consists of 240,000 or so distinct CDR3 sequences, about 47% of them appearing once. Sequenced: peripheral blood. These receptors originate from an adult man with Graves' ophthalmopathy. The CDR3 runs from the conserved cysteine through the conserved F or W. The order of the fields is J gene, V gene, clone size, D gene, CDR3 DNA, CDR3 protein. A D gene is named only where the DNA matches it firmly. The size field is filled for only some rows; it gives once, few, many or a size class.

>TRBJ1-6|TRBV9|NA|NA
TGTGCCAGCAGCTGGGGGCGAAATTCACCCCTCCACTTT
CASSWGRNSPLHF
>TRBJ1-2|TRBV29-1|many|TRBD1
TGCAGCGTCCCCGGAAGGACAGGCGGCGTGGGTGGCTACACCTTC
CSVPGRTGGVGGYTF
>TRBJ2-5|TRBV10-3|NA|TRBD2
TGTGCCATCAGCACCGGGACTAGCGGAGGAGCGGGGCACGGGGAGACCCAGTACTTC
CAISTGTSGGAGHGETQYF
>TRBJ2-2|TRBV7-2|few|NA
TGTGCCAGCAGCTTGGGTCTACCGAACACCGGGGAGCTGTTTTTT
CASSLGLPNTGELFF
>TRBJ1-1|TRBV7-8|NA|NA
TGTGCCAGCAGTTTCGGGGCAGAGGGGAACACTGAAGCTTTCTTT
CASSFGAEGNTEAFF
>TRBJ2-5|TRBV7-9|few|TRBD1
TGTGCCAGCAGCCGTAAGACAGGGGACCAAGAGACCCAGTACTTC
CASSRKTGDQETQYF
>TRBJ1-2|TRBV29-1|few|TRBD1
TGCAGCGTAGACAGGGACGATGGCTACACCTTC
CSVDRDDGYTF
>TRBJ2-7|TRBV20-1|NA|NA
TGCAGTGCTAGAATGCTGGGCACCAGATCCTACGAGCAGTACTTC
CSARMLGTRSYEQYF
>TRBJ1-2|TRBV5-6|NA|NA
TGTGCCAGCAGCTTGTTCCGTACTGGGGAGGTTGGCTACACCTTC
CASSLFRTGEVGYTF
>TRBJ2-7|TRBV29-1|NA|NA
TGCAGCGTTGTACAGGGCTCATCCTACGAGCAGTACTTC
CSVVQGSSYEQYF
>TRBJ1-1|TRBV20-1|once|TRBD1
TGCAGTGCTAGAGAGCCCTCCACAGGGGGAGGCACTGAAGCTTTCTTT
CSAREPSTGGGTEAFF
>TRBJ2-5|TRBV7-8|many|NA
TGTGCCAGCAGCCCCCAACCCCGCTCCGAGACCCAGTACTTC
CASSPQPRSETQYF
>TRBJ1-3|TRBV12-3/TRBV12-4|once|TRBD1
TGTGCCAGCAGTTTGGAACAGGGGGCCTCTGGAAACACCATATATTTT
CASSLEQGASGNTIYF
>TRBJ1-1|TRBV4-2|NA|NA
TGTGCCAGCAGCCAAGAATCGGTAGGGTATACTGAAGCTTTCTTT
CASSQESVGYTEAFF
>TRBJ2-7|TRBV7-9|NA|NA
TGTGCCAGCAGCCCTCCGGGACACCACTCCTACGAGCAGTACTTC
CASSPPGHHSYEQYF
>TRBJ1-5|TRBV6-1|NA|NA
TGTGCCAGCAATAGGGACATGGGCAATCAGCCCCAGCATTTT
CASNRDMGNQPQHF
>TRBJ1-5|TRBV6-5|NA|NA
TGTGCCAGCAGGCGGGACGGCAATCAGCCCCAGCATTTT
CASRRDGNQPQHF
>TRBJ1-2|TRBV5-6|few|NA
TGTGCCAGCAGCTCCTTACGACACGAGGTCTATGGCTACACCTTC
CASSSLRHEVYGYTF
>TRBJ1-2|TRBV2|NA|NA
TGTGCCAGCAGTGACGGCTACACCTTC
CASSDGYTF
>TRBJ1-1|TRBV14|NA|NA
TGTGCCAGCAGCCAGGGAAACACTGAAGCTTTCTTT
CASSQGNTEAFF
>TRBJ1-1|TRBV11-3|few|NA
TGTGCCAGCAGCCCTCGGAGGGGGTTCGGGGACACTGAAGCTTTCTTT
CASSPRRGFGDTEAFF
>TRBJ1-6|TRBV12-3/TRBV12-4|NA|NA
TGTGCCAGCAGTACCGACAGACTTAATTCACCCCTCCACTTT
CASSTDRLNSPLHF
>TRBJ1-6|TRBV2|NA|TRBD1
TGTGCCAGCAGTAATTTCGACAGGGGTAATTCACCCCTCCACTTT
CASSNFDRGNSPLHF
>TRBJ2-7|TRBV20-1|NA|NA
TGCAGTGCTAGAGCTCACCACGAGGGCTACGAGCAGTACTTC
CSARAHHEGYEQYF
>TRBJ1-3|TRBV12-3/TRBV12-4|NA|NA
TGTGCCACCCCTCAACAGGGTGCTGGAAACACCATATATTTT
CATPQQGAGNTIYF
>TRBJ2-7|TRBV5-1|few|NA
TGCGCCAGCAGCTGGGGGGGGCTCGACGAGCAGTACTTC
CASSWGGLDEQYF
>TRBJ2-7|TRBV24-1|once|TRBD1
TGTGCCACCAGTGTCGGACAGGGGGGCTCCTACGAGCAGTACTTC
CATSVGQGGSYEQYF
>TRBJ2-7|TRBV7-2|few|TRBD2
TGTGCCAGCAGCCCGTTAGCGGGGGGGACAAACGAGCAGTACTTC
CASSPLAGGTNEQYF
>TRBJ2-7|TRBV7-2|NA|TRBD1
TGTGCCAGCAGGGCGGGACAGGCTTACTCCTACGAGCAGTACTTC
CASRAGQAYSYEQYF
>TRBJ1-3|TRBV19|NA|NA
TGTGCCAGTAGTACCCAGGGAAACACCATATATTTT
CASSTQGNTIYF
>TRBJ2-2|TRBV9|NA|NA
TGTGCCAGCAGCCCCCCACCCGGGGTGGAGCTGTTTTTT
CASSPPPGVELFF
>TRBJ1-2|TRBV7-2|NA|TRBD1
TGTGCCAGCAGCTCCGGGACAGGGTTGGGCTATGGCTACACCTTC
CASSSGTGLGYGYTF
>TRBJ1-2|TRBV2|NA|NA
TGTGCCAGCAGTGAATGGACGGTTACTAACTATGGCTACACCTTC
CASSEWTVTNYGYTF
>TRBJ1-5|TRBV2|NA|NA
TGTGCCAGCAGAGGACTAGCGGGAGGGGACAATGAGCCCCAGCATTTT
CASRGLAGGDNEPQHF
>TRBJ2-5|TRBV7-6|few|TRBD1
TGTGCCAGCAGCGCAAAAATGACAGGGATGGGGGAGACCCAGTACTTC
CASSAKMTGMGETQYF
>TRBJ2-7|TRBV25-1|NA|NA
TGTGCCAGCAGCTCCCTGGACGGGAGACTCCACGAGCAGTACTTC
CASSSLDGRLHEQYF
>TRBJ2-2|TRBV7-2|NA|TRBD1
TGTGCCAGCAGCCCTGACAGGGATCGCACCGGGGAGCTGTTTTTT
CASSPDRDRTGELFF
>TRBJ1-6|TRBV7-6|NA|TRBD1
TGTGCCAGCAGCCCCGGCCAGGGGGCTTTTTCACCCCTCCACTTT
CASSPGQGAFSPLHF
>TRBJ2-6|TRBV6-5|NA|TRBD1
TGTGCCAGCAACACCACAGGGGCCGGGGCCAACGTCCTGACTTTC
CASNTTGAGANVLTF
>TRBJ1-1|TRBV7-8|NA|NA
TGTGCCAGCAGCTTAACTGGGGACCCGAACACTGAAGCTTTCTTT
CASSLTGDPNTEAFF
>TRBJ2-6|TRBV6-5|NA|NA
TGTGCCAGCAGTTTATTGGTAGGGCAGGGGGCCAACGTCCTGACTTTC
CASSLLVGQGANVLTF
>TRBJ1-2|TRBV19|many|NA
TGTGCCAGTAGACAGTATGGCTACACCTTC
CASRQYGYTF
>TRBJ1-5|TRBV12-3/TRBV12-4|NA|NA
TGTGCCACCTCCCGAAGACAGGCTACAAATCAGCCCCAGCATTTT
CATSRRQATNQPQHF
>TRBJ1-2|TRBV5-1|NA|TRBD1
TGCGCCAGCAGCTTGGAAGGACAGGTGTCTGGCTACACCTTC
CASSLEGQVSGYTF
>TRBJ2-7|TRBV7-9|NA|TRBD2
TGTGCCAGCAGCCCCACGTTCGGGACTAGCGCCGAGCAGTACTTC
CASSPTFGTSAEQYF
>TRBJ2-2|TRBV2|NA|NA
TGTGCCACCGAAGCGGGTTCCGGCACCGGGGAGCTGTTTTTT
CATEAGSGTGELFF
>TRBJ2-7|TRBV11-2|few|NA
TGTGCCAGCAGCTTAGATAAGGGCCACGAGCAGTACTTC
CASSLDKGHEQYF
>TRBJ2-6|TRBV20-1|few|NA
TGCAGTGCTAGAGATCGGCAGGGAACTTACTCTGGGGCCAACGTCCTGACTTTC
CSARDRQGTYSGANVLTF
>TRBJ2-7|TRBV4-2|NA|TRBD1
TGTGCCAGCAGCTCCCGACAGGGTGAGTTCTACGAGCAGTACTTC
CASSSRQGEFYEQYF
>TRBJ1-6|TRBV7-3|NA|NA
TGTGCCAGCAGCTTGACCTATAATTCACCCCTCCACTTT
CASSLTYNSPLHF
>TRBJ1-5|TRBV29-1|NA|NA
TGCAGCGTGGTTGGCCGGGAAAGGGGTCAGCCCCAGCATTTT
CSVVGRERGQPQHF
>TRBJ1-5|TRBV2|NA|TRBD1
TGTGCCAGCAGTTTCCAGGGGGTAAGAGGCAATCAGCCCCAGCATTTT
CASSFQGVRGNQPQHF
>TRBJ1-2|TRBV12-3/TRBV12-4|NA|TRBD1
TGTGCCAGCAGCGGAGGGGAGGGCAGGGGGCTCAACTATGGCTACACCTTC
CASSGGEGRGLNYGYTF
>TRBJ1-5|TRBV7-8|NA|NA
TGTGCCAGCAGCTTAGATATGCAGCCCCAGCATTTT
CASSLDMQPQHF
>TRBJ2-1|TRBV19|NA|NA
TGTGCCAGTAGTCGGGGGTTTGAGCAGTTCTTC
CASSRGFEQFF